One sample yielded the 15 T cell receptor beta chains listed below, sequenced in a study of cytomegalovirus exposure and HLA in healthy donors (dated by TCRdb to 2016 to 2017). To prepare the library, the immunoSEQ multiplex PCR assay was applied. A mixture of 60 forward primers for TCR Vbeta segments and 13 reverse primers for TCR Jbeta segments was used in the multiplex PCR. In TCRdb, the immuneACCESS table is reduced to in-frame sequences with V and J assigned. These tables do not hold every clone; where another copy was compared, an unresolved V gene accounts for under half, and the others remain unexplained. This sample gives 90,000 to 120,000 clones in total; over 70% of them show up just once. The ten largest clones represent approximately 2.4% of the sample. Sequencing used PBMCs. The receptors stem from a man in his thirties or forties in good health and CMV-seronegative.

A few counts support this clone. The chain carries TRBV2 and TRBJ2-7; TRBD1 agrees at 9 bases. This CDR3 spans 15 amino acids. The V segment lost 4 bases and the J segment 4 bases; nucleotides outside the gene matches: 8. From germline, CDR1 is SNHLY and CDR2 FYNNEI. The CDR3 DNA sequence: TGTGCCAGCAGTGCGCCGGGACAGGGCTCTTACGAGCAGTACTTC. Encoded protein: CASSAPGQGSYEQYF.

The CDR3 sequence is CASSQGRALLGGYEQYF. Here the CDR3 DNA reads TGCGCCAGCAGCCAAGGGCGGGCCCTGTTAGGGGGCTACGAGCAGTACTTC. This rearrangement joins TRBV4-1 to TRBJ2-7, with D possibly being TRBD1 (6 bases). Germline lookup yields CDR1 MGHRA and CDR2 YSYEKL. Trimming shortened V by 1 base and J by 3 bases, and 19 bases separated the two germline ends. The CDR3 totals 17 residues.

The chain uses TRBV18 and TRBJ2-7, with D possibly being TRBD2 (5 bases). This CDR3 has 14 residues. CDR1 KGHSH and CDR2 LQKENI come from the germline V gene. V was clipped by 6 bases and J by 7 bases, with 19 bases between them. CDR3 residues: CASSKDSGSGEQYF. CDR3 bases: TGTGCCAGCTCGAAGGACTCCGGTTCGGGGGAGCAGTACTTC.

This clone was found a few times. The V and J genes are TRBV4-1 and TRBJ2-1; TRBD2 matches at 7 bases. The length of the CDR3 is 18 residues. The junction had 19 bases not matched to a gene; V was cut back by 2 bases and J by 9 bases. CDR1 is MGHRA and CDR2 is YSYEKL in the germline V gene. The CDR3 bases are TGCGCCAGCAGCCAACGCGGCCAGCGGGGTCCTGGGAGCGGTGAGCAGTTCTTC. It codes for CASSQRGQRGPGSGEQFF.

This clone was recorded only once. CDR3 sequence reads: CAISDSYLGGEQYF. Here the CDR3 DNA reads TGTGCCATCAGTGACAGTTATCTGGGGGGCGAGCAGTACTTC. The chain has TRBV10-3 and TRBJ2-7; D possibly corresponds to TRBD2 (6 bases). CDR1 ENHRY and CDR2 SYGVKD come from the germline V gene. V was trimmed by 3 bases and J by 6 bases, leaving 15 bases between them. There are 14 residues in the CDR3.

The genes are TRBV6-5 and TRBJ2-2, with a possible D match to TRBD2 (5 bases). CDR3 length: 15 residues. Germline V gene lookup returns CDR1 MNHEY and CDR2 SVGAGI. V was cut by 2 bases and J by 1 base, with 8 bases left in between. CDR3 region: CASSYEGVNTGELFF. CDR3 in DNA: TGTGCCAGCAGTTACGAGGGAGTGAACACCGGGGAGCTGTTTTTT.

V gene TRBV7-9 combines with J gene TRBJ1-6; D is unresolved. CDR3 length: 14 residues. V was clipped by 2 bases and J by 10 bases, with 12 bases between them. The germline V gene has CDR1 SEHNR and CDR2 FQNEAQ (reference sequence). The CDR3 DNA reads as TGTGCCAGCAGCTTAAGAGGCCTCGGCTCACCCCTCCACTTT. It codes for CASSLRGLGSPLHF. The whole variable domain, remainder taken from reference TRBV7-9 and TRBJ1-6, is DTGVSQNPRHKITKRGQNVTFRCDPISEHNRLYWYRQTLGQGPEFLTYFQNEAQLEKSRLLSDRFSAERPKGSFSTLEIQRTEQGDSAMYLCASSLRGLGSPLHFGNGTRLTVT.

A few counts support this clone. V and J are TRBV27 and TRBJ1-6, with a tentative D call TRBD1 (5 bases). The germline V gene encodes CDR1 MNHEY and CDR2 SMNVEV (reference sequence). The CDR3 loop spans 15 amino acids. The V gene lost 3 bases and the J gene lost 9 bases, with 15 bases spanning the gap. The CDR3 loop is CASSFLGGMGSPLHF. CDR3 coding DNA: TGTGCCAGCAGTTTTCTCGGGGGGATGGGTTCACCCCTCCACTTT.

The chain carries TRBV20-1 and TRBJ2-1, with D uncertain. The V and J ends lost 3 bases and 7 bases respectively, with 4 bases between them. This CDR3 region has 10 residues. Germline V gene data show CDR1 as DFQATT and CDR2 as SNEGSKA (reference sequence). CDR3 protein: CSARQNEQFF. The CDR3, as DNA: TGCAGTGCTAGGCAGAATGAGCAGTTCTTC.

V usage is TRBV23-1 and J usage is TRBJ2-1; D gene unclear. TRBV23-1 is known as an ORF, though its function is uncertain. The CDR3 length is 10 residues. The V end was cut by 4 bases, the J end by 15 bases, with 10 bases between. CDR3 region: CASSRSRRFF. The CDR3, as DNA: TGCGCCAGCAGTCGAAGTAGAAGGTTCTTC.

This chain connects TRBV11-2 to TRBJ2-1; a weak D match, TRBD2 (5 bases). Trimming shortened V by 1 base and J by 7 bases, and 14 bases separated the two germline ends. Germline V lookup: CDR1 SGHAT, CDR2 FQNNGV. This CDR3 is built from 15 residues. CDR3 sequence: CASSLGGSPGNEQFF. The CDR3 region has the DNA TGTGCCAGCAGCTTAGGGGGAAGTCCGGGGAATGAGCAGTTCTTC.

The genes are TRBV28 and TRBJ2-7; D possibly corresponds to TRBD1 (5 bases). CDR1 and CDR2 (germline): MDHEN, SYDVKM. This CDR3 spans 15 amino acids. Trimming left V 3 bases short and J 0 bases short, with 12 bases between. The CDR3 sequence is CASSFDRPDSYEQYF. CDR3 bases: TGTGCCAGCAGTTTCGACAGACCTGACTCCTACGAGCAGTACTTC.

As to this clone: The identical CDR3 is also encoded by other nucleotide sequences in the sample. The gene calls are TRBV9 and TRBJ1-5, with D perhaps matching TRBD1 (6 bases). V was pared by 4 bases and J by 3 bases, with 11 bases between. Germline V gene data show CDR1 as SGDLS and CDR2 as YYNGEE. This CDR3 spans 14 amino acids. The CDR3 protein is CASSLTGSNQPQHF. DNA for the CDR3: TGTGCCAGCAGCCTTACAGGGTCCAATCAGCCCCAGCATTTT.

Remarks on this clone: Other DNA sequences within the sample encode an identical CDR3. Written as DNA, the CDR3 is TGTGCCTGGAGTCCGCGGCCGCTCGCCGGGGAGCTGTTTTTT. Amino acid sequence: CAWSPRPLAGELFF. V gene TRBV30 combines with J gene TRBJ2-2; no firm D call. Trimming removed 2 bases at V and 6 bases at J, with 13 bases between. The CDR3 sequence is 14 residues long. In germline, CDR1 is GTSNPN, CDR2 SVGIG (reference sequence).

The V and J genes are TRBV7-9 and TRBJ2-3, with TRBD1 as a possible D gene (5 bases). V lost 4 bases to trimming and J lost 2 bases, with 13 bases between them. This CDR3 is 15 amino acids long. Germline lookup yields CDR1 SEHNR and CDR2 FQNEAQ (reference sequence). CDR3 sequence: CASSSLGLLTDTQYF. For the CDR3, the DNA is TGTGCCAGCAGCTCCCTGGGGCTCCTCACAGATACGCAGTATTTT.